Presented here are 14 T cell receptor beta chains from one specimen sequenced in a study of T cell responses to AZD1222 COVID-19 vaccine. TCRdb keeps only in-frame clones here, not all; method: immunoSEQ multiplex PCR. In the table there are tens of thousands of clones, roughly 90% of which are singletons. Sequences were derived from peripheral blood, sampled on day 0 of AZD1222 vaccination. The receptors were sampled from an adult in good health.

This clone was counted only a few times. The chain is built from TRBV13 and TRBJ1-1; a weak D match, TRBD1 (5 bases). The CDR3 has 14 amino acids. Trimming cost V 5 bases and J 1 base, with 11 bases left between them. Germline lookup yields CDR1 PRHDT and CDR2 FYEKMQ (reference sequence). The CDR3 reads CASSAVGGNTEAFF. In DNA, the CDR3 is TGTGCCAGCAGCGCGGTGGGGGGGAACACTGAAGCTTTCTTT.

This chain joins TRBV27 and TRBJ1-5; the match to TRBD1 covers 8 bases. The CDR3 length is 14 residues. Germline CDR1 is MNHEY and CDR2 is SMNVEV (reference sequence). V was clipped by 5 bases and J by 4 bases; unmatched bases: 4. CDR3 DNA sequence: TGTGCCAGCAGTCGACAGGGGCTAAATCAGCCCCAGCATTTT. Translation gives CASSRQGLNQPQHF.

The rearrangement joins TRBV3-1 (or the pseudogene TRBV3-2) to TRBJ1-1, with D possibly TRBD1 on 5 matching bases. Trimming took off 1 base at V and 6 bases at J, with 21 bases between the two ends. The CDR3 has 17 amino acids. The germline gives CDR1 LGHDT, CDR2 YNNKEL (reference sequence). The CDR3 nucleotides read TGTGCCAGCAGCCAAGTTTCAGAGGGAGGGGTTAGAGCTGAAGCTTTCTTT. It translates to CASSQVSEGGVRAEAFF.

This clone occurred a few times. V gene TRBV5-1 combines with J gene TRBJ2-5, with no clear D. Per the germline V gene, CDR1 is SGHRS and CDR2 is YFSETQ. Trimming left V 1 base short and J 3 bases short, with 7 bases between. The CDR3 runs 13 residues. CDR3 bases: TGCGCCAGCAGCTTGAGGCAGGAAGAGACCCAGTACTTC. Its translation: CASSLRQEETQYF. Filled out from reference TRBV5-1 and TRBJ2-5, the complete variable domain reads KAGVTQTPRYLIKTRGQQVTLSCSPISGHRSVSWYQQTPGQGLQFLFEYFSETQRNKGNFPGRFSGRQFSNSRSEMNVSTLELGDSALYLCASSLRQEETQYFGPGTRLLVL.

This chain links TRBV9 with TRBJ1-2; a possible D gene is TRBD1 (6 bases). The CDR3 spans 14 residues. Looked up from germline, CDR1 is SGDLS and CDR2 is YYNGEE. V lost 4 bases and J 2 bases, leaving 12 bases between the germline ends. CDR3 DNA: TGTGCCAGCAGCACATACAGGGACAACTATGGCTACACCTTC. This sequence encodes CASSTYRDNYGYTF. Based on the CDR3 plus reference TRBV9 and TRBJ1-2, the full variable domain is DSGVTQTPKHLITATGQRVTLRCSPRSGDLSVYWYQQSLDQGLQFLIQYYNGEERAKGNILERFSAQQFPDLHSELNLSSLELGDSALYFCASSTYRDNYGYTFGSGTRLTVV.

The V call is TRBV12-3 or TRBV12-4, the J call TRBJ2-2; TRBD1 is a possible D gene (5 bases). This CDR3 spans 13 amino acids. V lost 6 bases and J 5 bases, leaving 10 bases between the germline ends. DNA for the CDR3: TGTGCCAGCAGCTCCTCAGGGACCGGGGAGCTGTTTTTT. Translating it yields CASSSSGTGELFF.

This chain joins TRBV11-2 and TRBJ2-2; TRBD1 aligns across 9 bases. This CDR3 is built from 15 residues. Germline V gene data show CDR1 as SGHAT and CDR2 as FQNNGV. J was trimmed by 4 bases and V by 5 bases; bases with no gene match: 5. CDR3 loop: CASSQTGGSTGELFF. DNA for the CDR3: TGTGCCAGCAGCCAAACAGGGGGCTCCACCGGGGAGCTGTTTTTT.

This chain links TRBV19 with TRBJ2-4, with D possibly TRBD1 on 6 matching bases. The V and J ends lost 0 bases and 4 bases respectively, with 22 bases between them. The CDR3 has 19 residues. Germline V gene lookup returns CDR1 LNHDA and CDR2 SQIVND (reference sequence). The DNA for the CDR3 is TGTGCCAGTAGTATAGATCTTGTGGGGGCAGAAAAAGTTAAAAACATTCAGTACTTC. This sequence encodes CASSIDLVGAEKVKNIQYF.

V is TRBV6-5 and J is TRBJ2-2, with D possibly being TRBD1 (6 bases). Trimming shortened V by 7 bases and J by 3 bases, and 15 bases separated the two germline ends. Germline V gene lookup returns CDR1 MNHEY and CDR2 SVGAGI. The CDR3 length is 15 residues. CDR3 protein: CASTPDKGDTGELFF. CDR3 nucleotides: TGTGCCAGCACCCCCGATAAGGGGGACACCGGGGAGCTGTTTTTT.

The chain couples TRBV5-8 to TRBJ2-2; 7 bases fit TRBD1. Germline values: CDR1 SGHTS, CDR2 YDEGEE. The V gene end was trimmed by 5 bases and the J gene end by 4 bases; junction bases not matched to a gene: 8. This CDR3 region has 15 residues. This CDR3 is CASRFRGLSTGELFF. CDR3 nucleotide sequence: TGTGCCAGCAGATTCAGGGGGTTGTCCACCGGGGAGCTGTTTTTT.

The J gene is TRBJ2-3, the V gene TRBV5-1; D not certain. The CDR3 loop spans 15 amino acids. V dropped 4 bases and J dropped 0 bases, with 12 bases sitting between them. Germline V gene data show CDR1 as SGHRS and CDR2 as YFSETQ. CDR3 in DNA: TGCGCCAGCAGCCCAACAGTAACTAGCACAGATACGCAGTATTTT. The encoded protein is CASSPTVTSTDTQYF.

This clone appeared once. This chain connects TRBV2 to TRBJ1-3; perhaps TRBD1 as D (6 bases). The CDR3 has 15 amino acids. From germline, CDR1 is SNHLY and CDR2 FYNNEI. Trimming shortened V by 6 bases and J by 0 bases, and 12 bases separated the two germline ends. CDR3 sequence (DNA): TGTGCCAGCAGCCCTAGGACAGCCTCTGGAAACACCATATATTTT. It yields the protein CASSPRTASGNTIYF.

The gene calls are TRBV18 and TRBJ2-1; 14 nucleotides match TRBD2. V shed 2 bases and J 8 bases; nucleotides not matched to a gene: 2. This CDR3 spans 15 amino acids. CDR1 and CDR2 (germline): KGHSH, LQKENI. The CDR3 bases are TGTGCCAGCTCACCAGGGACTAGCGGGAGTCATGAGCAGTTCTTC. Translated: CASSPGTSGSHEQFF.

This sequence joins TRBV5-1 and TRBJ1-2, with TRBD1 matching over 10 bases. The CDR3 is 15 amino acids. Germline-derived CDR1 and CDR2 are SGHRS and YFSETQ. Trimming removed 3 bases from V and 7 bases from J; junction bases left unmatched: 9. This CDR3 is CASSSPDRGPGGYTF. Written as DNA, the CDR3 is TGCGCCAGCAGCTCTCCCGACAGGGGGCCTGGTGGCTACACCTTC.